The clone carrying this TCR beta chain was seen only a few times. The antigen is not known. This entry belongs to a study of T-cell reconstitution after alpha-beta-depleted transplantation in children. Study results and limitations: Reportedly, roughly two months post-transplant, alpha-beta T cells arose from several hundred expanded graft clones. A year had passed since transplant, and T-cell counts and diversity by then came mostly from newly produced T cells.

V lost 4 bases, J lost 0 bases, and 14 bases lay in between. The CDR3 length is 16 residues. Per germline, CDR1 SGHTA and CDR2 FQGTGA. Preparing the TCRbeta library involved the use of unique molecular identifiers. TCRdb reprocessed the PCR reads via MiXCR and lists one record per CDR3 protein. The sample lists some 830,000 distinct CDR3 sequences; roughly 15% were seen once. The rearrangement uses TRBV7-3 and TRBJ2-3; D is ambiguous. The material sequenced was PBMCs, mostly from graft donor cells, taken 360 days after TCRalphabeta/CD19-depleted stem cell transplant. This receptor was identified in a male patient under 18 who had a stem cell transplant for acute lymphoblastic leukemia, so the T cells may come from the graft donor. For the CDR3, the DNA is TGTGCCAGCAGCTCGGCCAGACTGACTAGCACAGATACGCAGTATTTT. Its protein is CASSSARLTSTDTQYF.